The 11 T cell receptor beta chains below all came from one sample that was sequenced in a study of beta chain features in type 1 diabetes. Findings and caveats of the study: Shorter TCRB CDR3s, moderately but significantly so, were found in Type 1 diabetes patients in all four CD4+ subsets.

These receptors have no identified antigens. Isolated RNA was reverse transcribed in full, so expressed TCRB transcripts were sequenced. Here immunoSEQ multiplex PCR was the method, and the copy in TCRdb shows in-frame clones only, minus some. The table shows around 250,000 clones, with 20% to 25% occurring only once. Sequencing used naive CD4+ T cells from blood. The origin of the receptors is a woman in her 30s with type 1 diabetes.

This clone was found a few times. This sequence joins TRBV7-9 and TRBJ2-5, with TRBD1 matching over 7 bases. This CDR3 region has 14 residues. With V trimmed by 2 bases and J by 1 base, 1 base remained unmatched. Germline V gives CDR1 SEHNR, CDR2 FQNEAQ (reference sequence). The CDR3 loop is CASSLRDSQETQYF. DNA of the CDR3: TGTGCCAGCAGCTTAAGGGACAGCCAAGAGACCCAGTACTTC.

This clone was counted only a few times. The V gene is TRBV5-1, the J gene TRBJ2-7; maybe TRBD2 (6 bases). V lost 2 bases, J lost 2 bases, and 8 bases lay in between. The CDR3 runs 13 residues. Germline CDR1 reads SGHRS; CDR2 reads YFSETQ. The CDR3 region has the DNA TGCGCCAGCAGCTTAAGACTAGCCTACGAGCAGTACTTC. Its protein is CASSLRLAYEQYF.

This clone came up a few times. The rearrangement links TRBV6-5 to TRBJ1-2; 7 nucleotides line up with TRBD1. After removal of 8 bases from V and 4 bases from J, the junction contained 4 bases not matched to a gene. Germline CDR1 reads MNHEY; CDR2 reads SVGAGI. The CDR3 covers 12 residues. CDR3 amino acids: CASHGTAYGYTF. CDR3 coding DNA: TGTGCCAGCCATGGGACAGCCTATGGCTACACCTTC.

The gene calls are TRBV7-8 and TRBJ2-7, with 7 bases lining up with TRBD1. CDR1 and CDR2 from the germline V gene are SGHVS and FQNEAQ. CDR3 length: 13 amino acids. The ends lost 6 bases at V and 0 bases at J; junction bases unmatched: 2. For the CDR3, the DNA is TGTGCCAGCAGAGCAGGGGGCTCCTACGAGCAGTACTTC. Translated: CASRAGGSYEQYF.

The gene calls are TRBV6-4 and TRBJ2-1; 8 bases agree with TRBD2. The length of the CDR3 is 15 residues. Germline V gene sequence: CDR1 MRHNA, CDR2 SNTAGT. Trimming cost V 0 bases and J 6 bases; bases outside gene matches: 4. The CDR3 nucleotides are TGTGCCAGCAGTGACTCCGGGACTAGTTCCAATGAGCAGTTCTTC. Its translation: CASSDSGTSSNEQFF.

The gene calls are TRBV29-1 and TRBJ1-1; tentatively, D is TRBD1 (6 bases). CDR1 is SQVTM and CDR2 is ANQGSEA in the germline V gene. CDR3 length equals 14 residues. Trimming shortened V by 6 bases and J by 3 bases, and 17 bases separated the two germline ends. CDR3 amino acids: CSVQNTGSYTEAFF. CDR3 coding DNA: TGCAGCGTCCAAAACACAGGGTCGTACACTGAAGCTTTCTTT. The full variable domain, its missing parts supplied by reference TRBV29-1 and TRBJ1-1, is SAVISQKPSRDICQRGTSLTIQCQVDSQVTMMFWYRQQPGQSLTLIATANQGSEATYESGFVIDKFPISRPNLTFSTLTVSNMSPEDSSIYLCSVQNTGSYTEAFFGQGTRLTVV.

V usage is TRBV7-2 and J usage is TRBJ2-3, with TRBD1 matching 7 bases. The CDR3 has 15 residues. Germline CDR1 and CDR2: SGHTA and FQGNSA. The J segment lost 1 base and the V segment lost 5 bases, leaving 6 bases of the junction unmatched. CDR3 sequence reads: CASSTTGVRTDTQYF. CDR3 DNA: TGTGCCAGCAGCACCACAGGGGTACGCACAGATACGCAGTATTTT.

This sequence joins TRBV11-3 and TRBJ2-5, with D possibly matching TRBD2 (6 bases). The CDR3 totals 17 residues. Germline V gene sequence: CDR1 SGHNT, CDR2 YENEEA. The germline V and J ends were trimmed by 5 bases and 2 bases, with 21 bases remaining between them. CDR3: CASSVPGTFQRQETQYF. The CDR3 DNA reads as TGTGCCAGCAGCGTTCCCGGGACTTTCCAGAGGCAAGAGACCCAGTACTTC. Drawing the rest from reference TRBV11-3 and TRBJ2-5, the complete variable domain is EAGVVQSPRYKIIEKKQPVAFWCNPISGHNTLYWYLQNLGQGPELLIRYENEEAVDDSQLPKDRFSAERLKGVDSTLKIQPAELGDSAVYLCASSVPGTFQRQETQYFGPGTRLLVL.

In DNA form, the CDR3 reads TGTGCCTGGACCGACATGGGGCACGGCTACACCTTC. As protein: CAWTDMGHGYTF. J is TRBJ1-2 and V is TRBV30, with D perhaps matching TRBD1 (5 bases). Germline V gene sequence: CDR1 GTSNPN, CDR2 SVGIG (reference sequence). This CDR3 is 12 amino acids long. Trimming took 4 bases from V and 8 from J, leaving 14 bases between them.

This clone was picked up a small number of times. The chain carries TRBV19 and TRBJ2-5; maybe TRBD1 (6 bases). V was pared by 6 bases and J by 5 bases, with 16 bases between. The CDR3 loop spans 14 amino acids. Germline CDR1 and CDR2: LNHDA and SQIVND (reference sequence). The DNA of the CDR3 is TGTGCCAGTAGGCAACAGGGTTCCGGGGAGACCCAGTACTTC. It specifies CASRQQGSGETQYF.

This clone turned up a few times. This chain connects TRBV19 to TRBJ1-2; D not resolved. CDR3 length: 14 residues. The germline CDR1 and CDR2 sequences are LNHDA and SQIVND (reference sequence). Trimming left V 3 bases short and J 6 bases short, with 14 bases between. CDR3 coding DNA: TGTGCCAGTAGTATTAACCAATGGAGGCATGGCTACACCTTC. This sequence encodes CASSINQWRHGYTF. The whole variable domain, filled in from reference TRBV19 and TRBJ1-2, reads DGGITQSPKYLFRKEGQNVTLSCEQNLNHDAMYWYRQDPGQGLRLIYYSQIVNDFQKGDIAEGYSVSREKKESFPLTVTSAQKNPTAFYLCASSINQWRHGYTFGSGTRLTVV.